A single sample gave rise to the 24 T cell receptor beta chains below, sequenced in a study of vaccination and CD4 T cells after COVID-19. TCRdb analysed the PCR reads with MiXCR anew, one entry per CDR3 protein. Among approximately 19,000 distinct CDR3 sequences listed, 55% to 65% were seen once. This material consisted of CD4+ T cells from blood, taken before SARS-CoV-2 vaccination. These receptors were taken from a human donor who had recovered from COVID-19.

The chain recombines TRBV5-4 with TRBJ2-1; D possibly corresponds to TRBD2 (5 bases). From germline, CDR1 is SGHNT and CDR2 YYREEE (reference sequence). CDR3 length: 15 residues. Trimming cost V 1 base and J 5 bases, with 13 bases left between them. The CDR3 loop is CASSLIGSINNEQFF. The CDR3 DNA is TGTGCCAGCAGCTTGATAGGGAGTATCAACAATGAGCAGTTCTTC.

This clonotype was counted only a few times. The gene calls are TRBV11-2 and TRBJ2-3; tentatively, D is TRBD2 (5 bases). This CDR3 region has 14 residues. Germline CDR1 SGHAT, CDR2 FQNNGV. V shed 2 bases and J shed 0 bases, with 6 bases lying between them. CDR3 in amino acids: CASSLWESTDTQYF. The CDR3 coding sequence is TGTGCCAGCAGCTTATGGGAGAGCACAGATACGCAGTATTTT. Together with reference TRBV11-2 and TRBJ2-3, the CDR3 gives the full variable domain: EAGVAQSPRYKIIEKRQSVAFWCNPISGHATLYWYQQILGQGPKLLIQFQNNGVVDDSQLPKDRFSAERLKGVDSTLKIQPAKLEDSAVYLCASSLWESTDTQYFGPGTRLTVL.

For the CDR3, the DNA is TGTGCCAGCAGCTACGACGAAGCAGGGAGAGGAAACACTGAAGCTTTCTTT. Translating gives CASSYDEAGRGNTEAFF. The chain combines TRBV7-8 with TRBJ1-1; weak D call: TRBD1 (5 bases). Germline V gives CDR1 SGHVS, CDR2 FQNEAQ. The CDR3 is 17 residues long. Trimming removed 4 bases at V and 2 bases at J, with 20 bases between.

J is TRBJ2-2 and V is TRBV7-8; 8 bases line up with TRBD2. V shed 3 bases, J shed 6 bases, and the junction held 6 bases outside the gene matches. CDR1 is SGHVS, CDR2 FQNEAQ, per germline. The CDR3 has 15 amino acids. CDR3 region: CASSFGPAGAGELFF. The DNA for the CDR3 is TGTGCCAGCAGCTTTGGGCCAGCGGGAGCCGGGGAGCTGTTTTTT.

This clonotype was detected only a few times. This chain's CDR3 is CASSMDRARSLYQYF. In DNA, the CDR3 is TGTGCCAGTAGTATGGACAGGGCTCGAAGCCTTTACCAGTACTTC. This chain uses TRBV19 with TRBJ2-5; 8 positions agree with TRBD1. The CDR3 length is 15 residues. The junction had 13 bases not matched to a gene; V was cut back by 3 bases and J by 10 bases. Germline loops: CDR1 LNHDA, CDR2 SQIVND (reference sequence).

V gene TRBV6-4 combines with J gene TRBJ2-3; 7 bases match TRBD2. The trim removed 3 bases at V and 6 bases at J, leaving 6 bases unmatched. The CDR3 consists of 14 residues. In germline, CDR1 is MRHNA, CDR2 SNTAGT. CDR3 DNA: TGTGCCAGCAGTGAAGGTAGCGGGTCGGATACGCAGTATTTT. Encoded protein: CASSEGSGSDTQYF.

The V and J genes are TRBV4-1 and TRBJ1-1, with D tentatively TRBD1 (6 bases). This CDR3 comprises 14 residues. CDR1 is MGHRA, CDR2 YSYEKL, per germline. The V end lost 0 bases, the J end lost 10 bases, and 15 bases lay between the germline ends. The CDR3 region is CASSQDSSGRGAFF. In DNA, the CDR3 is TGCGCCAGCAGCCAAGATTCGTCGGGCAGGGGAGCTTTCTTT.

CDR3 in amino acids: CASSLLAGGLGDTQYF. As DNA, the CDR3 is TGTGCCAGCAGCTTATTAGCGGGAGGGCTGGGAGATACGCAGTATTTT. This chain links TRBV7-9 with TRBJ2-3, with 11 bases aligning to TRBD2. V lost 2 bases, J lost 5 bases, and 6 bases stayed unmatched. The CDR3 is 16 residues long. Germline lookup yields CDR1 SEHNR and CDR2 FQNEAQ (reference sequence). The whole variable domain, filled in from reference TRBV7-9 and TRBJ2-3, reads DTGVSQNPRHKITKRGQNVTFRCDPISEHNRLYWYRQTLGQGPEFLTYFQNEAQLEKSRLLSDRFSAERPKGSFSTLEIQRTEQGDSAMYLCASSLLAGGLGDTQYFGPGTRLTVL.

This clonotype was detected a few times. The gene calls are TRBV20-1 and TRBJ2-2; TRBD2 matches 8 bases. Germline V gene lookup returns CDR1 DFQATT and CDR2 SNEGSKA (reference sequence). V shed 2 bases, J shed 3 bases, and the junction held 5 bases outside the gene matches. The CDR3 has 15 amino acids. CDR3 nucleotide sequence: TGCAGTGCTAGATGGGGGCGGGAGGACACCGGGGAGCTGTTTTTT. Protein sequence: CSARWGREDTGELFF.

The DNA of the CDR3 is TGTGCCAGCAGTCCACAGGGGAGAGGGTCTGGCTACACCTTC. It specifies CASSPQGRGSGYTF. The V and J genes are TRBV7-2 and TRBJ1-2; 7 bases match TRBD1. Germline V gene data show CDR1 as SGHTA and CDR2 as FQGNSA. V was pared by 6 bases and J by 7 bases, with 11 bases of the junction left unmatched. The CDR3 totals 14 residues.

This rearrangement joins TRBV7-6 to TRBJ1-5; the D gene is possibly TRBD1 (6 bases). The germline V and J ends were trimmed by 4 bases and 3 bases, with 10 bases remaining between them. The germline CDR1 and CDR2 sequences are SGHVS and FNYEAQ. The CDR3 contains 14 residues. CDR3 residues: CASSSTGTNQPQHF. The CDR3 DNA follows: TGTGCCAGCAGCTCTACAGGGACCAATCAGCCCCAGCATTTT. The full variable domain, in which reference TRBV7-6 and TRBJ1-5 provide the parts outside the CDR3, is GAGVSQSPRYKVTKRGQDVALRCDPISGHVSLYWYRQALGQGPEFLTYFNYEAQQDKSGLPNDRFSAERPEGSISTLTIQRTEQRDSAMYRCASSSTGTNQPQHFGDGTRLSIL.

This rearrangement joins TRBV6-1 to TRBJ2-2, with no clear D. The CDR3 runs to 15 residues. The V end was cut by 8 bases, the J end by 0 bases, with 13 bases between. Germline V gene data show CDR1 as MNHNS and CDR2 as SASEGT. This CDR3 is CASSPMGTNTGELFF. As DNA, the CDR3 is TGTGCCAGCTCCCCTATGGGGACGAACACCGGGGAGCTGTTTTTT.

This clonotype is a singleton in its sample. The chain joins TRBV19 to TRBJ2-1, with TRBD2 identical over 10 bases. CDR1 and CDR2 (germline): LNHDA, SQIVND (reference sequence). The CDR3 is 15 amino acids. With V trimmed by 6 bases and J by 8 bases, 10 bases remained unmatched. CDR3 sequence reads: CASSRTSGTMDEQFF. CDR3 in DNA: TGTGCCAGTAGCCGAACTAGCGGGACGATGGATGAGCAGTTCTTC. Using reference TRBV19 and TRBJ2-1 for the parts outside the CDR3, the full variable domain is DGGITQSPKYLFRKEGQNVTLSCEQNLNHDAMYWYRQDPGQGLRLIYYSQIVNDFQKGDIAEGYSVSREKKESFPLTVTSAQKNPTAFYLCASSRTSGTMDEQFFGPGTRLTVL.

The chain carries TRBV10-3 and TRBJ1-2; no clear D gene. The CDR3 totals 12 residues. From germline, CDR1 is ENHRY and CDR2 SYGVKD. CDR3 nucleotide sequence: TGTGCTAGCGGTGGCCCGAACTATGGCTACACCTTC. Amino acid sequence: CASGGPNYGYTF.

The chain carries TRBV20-1 and TRBJ2-1; D uncertain. With 4 bases removed from V and 2 bases from J, the gap between germline ends came to 12 bases. CDR3 length: 14 residues. The V gene's germline CDR1 is DFQATT and CDR2 SNEGSKA (reference sequence). CDR3 nucleotides: TGCAGTGCTACCTCCGGGTCAGCCTACAATGAGCAGTTCTTC. Amino acid sequence: CSATSGSAYNEQFF.

This chain's CDR3 is CAWSTDNTEAFF. The CDR3 region has the DNA TGTGCCTGGAGTACGGATAACACTGAAGCTTTCTTT. The V gene is TRBV30, the J gene TRBJ1-1; D call uncertain. Germline V CDR1 and CDR2: GTSNPN, SVGIG (reference sequence). This CDR3 spans 12 amino acids. The V and J ends lost 2 bases and 2 bases respectively, with 6 bases between them.

The V call is TRBV18, the J call TRBJ2-5; 9 bases match TRBD1. There are 16 residues in the CDR3. The V gene's germline CDR1 is KGHSH and CDR2 LQKENI. With V trimmed by 0 bases and J by 5 bases, 7 bases remained unmatched. For the CDR3, the DNA is TGTGCCAGCTCACCACCATGGACAGGGGTCGAGGAGACCCAGTACTTC. This translates into CASSPPWTGVEETQYF.

The V and J genes are TRBV6-2 or TRBV6-3 and TRBJ1-5; no clear D gene. Germline CDR1 and CDR2: MNHEY and SVGEGT. This CDR3 is 15 amino acids long. Trimming took 4 bases from V and 0 from J, leaving 10 bases between them. CDR3 sequence: CASSWSTDSNQPQHF. The CDR3 bases are TGTGCCAGCAGTTGGTCCACCGATAGCAATCAGCCCCAGCATTTT.

The chain joins TRBV28 to TRBJ2-5; D might be TRBD2 (6 bases). The CDR3 has 13 amino acids. CDR1 MDHEN and CDR2 SYDVKM come from the germline V gene. Between the trimmed V and J ends, which lost 4 bases and 5 bases, there was a span of 11 bases. CDR3 bases: TGTGCCAGCAGTTCGGGACGGGAGGAGACCCAGTACTTC. This translates into CASSSGREETQYF.

This clonotype has only one observation. The chain joins TRBV6-1 to TRBJ1-5; D gene uncertain. The CDR3 has 13 amino acids. Germline V gene lookup returns CDR1 MNHNS and CDR2 SASEGT. CDR3 nucleotides: TGTGCGAGCGCGGTGAATAGCAATCAGCCCCAGCATTTT. This sequence encodes CASAVNSNQPQHF.

The chain recombines TRBV19 with TRBJ2-3, with 10 nucleotides matching TRBD1. The CDR3 totals 17 residues. V trimming: 5 bases; J trimming: 0 bases; junction bases outside the gene matches: 8. The germline CDR1 and CDR2 sequences are LNHDA and SQIVND (reference sequence). In DNA form, the CDR3 reads TGTGCCAGTAGTCCCCAGGACAGGGGGGTAAGCACAGATACGCAGTATTTT. As protein: CASSPQDRGVSTDTQYF.

The chain carries TRBV28 and TRBJ1-2; TRBD1 matches 10 bases. Germline V lookup: CDR1 MDHEN, CDR2 SYDVKM. V shed 6 bases, J shed 3 bases, and the junction held 4 bases outside the gene matches. This CDR3 is 14 amino acids long. CDR3 sequence reads: CASRRQGAYYGYTF. The CDR3 DNA is TGTGCCAGCAGGCGACAGGGGGCGTACTATGGCTACACCTTC.

The rearrangement uses TRBV10-3 and TRBJ2-2, with 11 nucleotides matching TRBD2. V was pared by 10 bases and J by 3 bases, with 7 bases of the junction left unmatched. CDR1 and CDR2 (germline): ENHRY, SYGVKD. This CDR3 spans 15 amino acids. The CDR3 nucleotides are TGTGCCAGCAAACGGGGACTAGCGGACACCGGGGAGCTGTTTTTT. It specifies CASKRGLADTGELFF.

This chain's CDR3 is CASRRGGGPQHF. CDR3 in DNA: TGTGCCAGTAGGAGAGGGGGTGGCCCCCAGCATTTT. The V gene is TRBV19, the J gene TRBJ1-5, with D possibly matching TRBD1 (6 bases). Trimming took off 6 bases at V and 10 bases at J, with 13 bases between the two ends. Germline CDR1 reads LNHDA; CDR2 reads SQIVND (reference sequence). The CDR3 length is 12 residues.